Reported below is one T cell receptor beta chain. There is no known antigen for this receptor. There are no base qualities to consult, and no much larger clone falls within one base. This sample is part of a study of T cells in Graves' hyperthyroidism and ophthalmopathy (dated by TCRdb to between 2017 and 2020). About the full investigation: Peripheral blood samples were taken at initial diagnosis, before any treatment was given. To identify distinguishing TCR V-J signatures, a discovery cohort of some 99 patients was used, comprising 40 to 45 with Graves' ophthalmopathy and 57 with stable Graves' hyperthyroidism. Prospective prediction of ophthalmopathy was tested in an independent validation cohort consisting of fewer than 20 hyperthyroidism patients and around 17 patients who later progressed to ophthalmopathy. For training and testing, the approximately 92 patients in the discovery cohort were randomly divided in a 7:3 ratio. In addition, the study compared T-cell repertoires in thyroid tissue and in blood from five to seven Graves' hyperthyroidism patients. After sampling, hyperthyroidism patients received methimazole starting at 30 mg daily, and ophthalmopathy patients received high-dose intravenous methylprednisolone. TCR Vbeta CDR3 sequencing of 120 to 150 peripheral blood samples (roughly 41 ophthalmopathy, some 75 hyperthyroidism and approximately 17 progressor patients) is reported in the paper.

The TCR beta CDR3 regions were amplified from the RNA transcripts. For the first round of RT-PCR on the TCR CDR3, the HTBI primer set was used together with the Qiagen OneStep RT-PCR kit. Libraries were constructed in a second round of multiplex PCR, after which size selection and purification were carried out. Sequencing of the libraries was done on an Illumina HiSeq2000 using paired-end 100 bp reads. Processing in the source paper ran as follows. SOAPnuke was used to process the raw data, removing reads that contained adapters or uncalled bases, had a mean Phred below 15, or lacked an exact match to the constant primer or identifier. COPE v1.2.5 was used to merge high-quality paired reads, and clonotypes were defined as unique nucleotide sequences. MiTCR v1.1 was used to align the clonotypes against IMGT TRBV, TRBD and TRBJ reference segments. Analysis was restricted to V-J combinations with a frequency above 0.0001, which covered roughly 99% of repertoires. A TCS score was defined as the ratio of F50 (clonal expansion) to E x V (chaos), with BLOSUM62-based TCRdist applied between CDR3 peptides within each V-J. Welch's t-statistics and random forest reduced fewer than 600 V-J features to 10 to 15, which were used in a naive Bayes classifier (R e1071). TCRdb took the public reads, trimmed them with fastp at Q25, ran MiXCR for clone calling and kept in-frame beta chains. Rows with a matching CDR3 protein are joined into one entry that keeps the most common DNA and genes. For this entry, the V and J calls and clone size follow TCRdb and not the study's own pipeline. The sample data list about 360,000 distinct CDR3 sequences, and under 15% of these were observed just once. 9.2% of the sample is taken by the ten largest.

Graves' hyperthyroidism was defined as stable when no progression to ophthalmopathy occurred over 18 months of follow-up. Hyperthyroidism patients were aged 18 to 65 years and newly diagnosed, with disease duration of less than 2 months. Any patient with an uncontrolled infection, another autoimmune disease, pregnancy or lactation was excluded. Clinical symptoms, serum thyroxine and TRAb, thyroid ultrasound, and orbital computed tomography formed the basis for the diagnoses. PBMCs were isolated from around 10 ml of fresh peripheral blood by Ficoll-Paque density gradient centrifugation. Total RNA was extracted using Trizol reagent, and RNA quality was assessed on an Agilent 2100 Bioanalyzer. What the authors observed across the whole study: A model built on a 13 V-J signature distinguished ophthalmopathy from stable hyperthyroidism, reaching around 87% sensitivity and under 84% specificity in cross-validation and 80%/75% in testing. No statistical method was used to set the sample size in advance, and investigators knew the group allocation. In validation, the model predicted progression to ophthalmopathy with roughly 66% sensitivity and 72% to 85% specificity, a median of 6.5 months before onset. Blood samples also contained most of the expanded thyroid clonotypes (frequency above 0.001), which suggests that blood repertoires may reflect thyroid immune responses.

Deletion took 6 bases off V and 6 bases off J, with a span of 17 bases between the germline ends. Including the terminal cysteine and phenylalanine, the CDR3 comprises 15 residues. Only the CDR3 part of the read is kept: 45 bases, read in frame from the first base. CDR1 and CDR2 (SGHTA, FQGNSA) derive from the germline V gene. The source of this sequence is a woman under 30 with Graves' hyperthyroidism. This receptor chain uses TRBV7-2 and TRBJ2-2; no confident D gene assignment can be made. The material sequenced was blood. The CDR3: CASSPEQQGSGELFF. The nucleotide sequence is given as TGTGCCAGCAGTCCCGAACAACAAGGCTCCGGGGAGCTGTTTTTT.